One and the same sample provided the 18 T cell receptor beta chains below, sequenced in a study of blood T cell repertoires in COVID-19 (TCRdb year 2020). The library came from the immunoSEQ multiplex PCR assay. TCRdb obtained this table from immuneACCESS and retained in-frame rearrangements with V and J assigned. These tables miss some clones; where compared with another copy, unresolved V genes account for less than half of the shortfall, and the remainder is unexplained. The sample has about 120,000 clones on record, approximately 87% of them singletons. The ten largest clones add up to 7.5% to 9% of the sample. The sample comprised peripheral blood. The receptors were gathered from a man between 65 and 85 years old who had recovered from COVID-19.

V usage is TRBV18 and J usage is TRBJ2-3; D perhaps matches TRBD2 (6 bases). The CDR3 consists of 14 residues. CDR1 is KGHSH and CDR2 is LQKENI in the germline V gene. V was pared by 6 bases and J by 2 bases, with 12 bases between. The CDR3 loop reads CASSPSVNTDTQYF. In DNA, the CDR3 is TGTGCCAGCTCGCCTAGCGTGAACACAGATACGCAGTATTTT. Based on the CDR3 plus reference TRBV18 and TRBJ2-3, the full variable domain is NAGVMQNPRHLVRRRGQEARLRCSPMKGHSHVYWYRQLPEEGLKFMVYLQKENIIDESGMPKERFSAEFPKEGPSILRIQQVVRGDSAAYFCASSPSVNTDTQYFGPGTRLTVL.

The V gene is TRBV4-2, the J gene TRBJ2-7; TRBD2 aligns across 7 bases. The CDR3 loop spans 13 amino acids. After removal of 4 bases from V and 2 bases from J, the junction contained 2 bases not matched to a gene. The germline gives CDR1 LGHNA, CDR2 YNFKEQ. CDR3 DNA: TGTGCCAGCAGCCCTAGCGGCACCTACGAGCAGTACTTC. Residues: CASSPSGTYEQYF.

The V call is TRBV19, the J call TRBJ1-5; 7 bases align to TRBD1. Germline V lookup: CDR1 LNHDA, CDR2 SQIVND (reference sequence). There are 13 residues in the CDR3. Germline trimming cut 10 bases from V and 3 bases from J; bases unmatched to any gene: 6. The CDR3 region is CATSGQTNQPQHF. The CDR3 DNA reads TGTGCCACCTCGGGACAGACCAATCAGCCCCAGCATTTT. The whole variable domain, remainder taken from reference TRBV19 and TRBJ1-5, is DGGITQSPKYLFRKEGQNVTLSCEQNLNHDAMYWYRQDPGQGLRLIYYSQIVNDFQKGDIAEGYSVSREKKESFPLTVTSAQKNPTAFYLCATSGQTNQPQHFGDGTRLSIL.

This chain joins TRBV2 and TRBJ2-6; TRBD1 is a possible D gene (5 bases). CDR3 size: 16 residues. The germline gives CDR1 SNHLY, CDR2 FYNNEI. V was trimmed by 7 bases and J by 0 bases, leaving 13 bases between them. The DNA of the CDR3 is TGTGCCAGCATCATAGACAGATTCTCTGGGGCCAACGTCCTGACTTTC. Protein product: CASIIDRFSGANVLTF.

CDR3 in DNA: TGTGCCAGCAGCCGCGAGACAGGAATCACTGAAGCTTTCTTT. Its protein product is CASSRETGITEAFF. The chain employs TRBV27 and TRBJ1-1; D perhaps matches TRBD1 (6 bases). Per germline, CDR1 MNHEY and CDR2 SMNVEV (reference sequence). V lost 6 bases and J 4 bases, leaving 15 bases between the germline ends. This CDR3 region has 14 residues.

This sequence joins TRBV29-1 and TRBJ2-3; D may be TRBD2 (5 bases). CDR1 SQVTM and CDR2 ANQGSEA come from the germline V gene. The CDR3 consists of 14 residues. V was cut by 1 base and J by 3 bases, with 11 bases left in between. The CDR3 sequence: CSVEGSSGTDTQYF. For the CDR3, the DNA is TGCAGCGTTGAAGGCAGCTCGGGGACAGATACGCAGTATTTT.

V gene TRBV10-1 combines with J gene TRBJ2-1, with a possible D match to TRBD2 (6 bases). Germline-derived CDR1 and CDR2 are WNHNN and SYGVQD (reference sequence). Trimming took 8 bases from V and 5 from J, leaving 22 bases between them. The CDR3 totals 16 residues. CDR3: CASGRHGTAGNNEQFF. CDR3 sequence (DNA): TGCGCCAGCGGGAGACACGGGACTGCCGGTAACAATGAGCAGTTCTTC.

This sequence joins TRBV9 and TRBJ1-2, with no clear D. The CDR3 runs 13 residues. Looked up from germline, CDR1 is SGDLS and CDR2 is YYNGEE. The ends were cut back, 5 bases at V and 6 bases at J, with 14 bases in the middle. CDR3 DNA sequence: TGTGCCAGCAGTCGACAACCCGACGATGGCTACACCTTC. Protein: CASSRQPDDGYTF.

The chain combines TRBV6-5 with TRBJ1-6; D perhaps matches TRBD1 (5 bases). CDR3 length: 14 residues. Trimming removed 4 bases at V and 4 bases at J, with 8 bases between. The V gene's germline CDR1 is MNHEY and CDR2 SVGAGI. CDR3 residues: CASSWRGYNSPLHF. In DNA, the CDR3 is TGTGCCAGCAGTTGGAGGGGATATAATTCACCCCTCCACTTT.

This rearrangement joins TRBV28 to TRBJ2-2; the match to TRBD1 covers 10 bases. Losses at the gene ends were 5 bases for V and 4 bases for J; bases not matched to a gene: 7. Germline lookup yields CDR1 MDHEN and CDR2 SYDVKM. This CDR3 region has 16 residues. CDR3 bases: TGTGCCAGCAGTACGAATGGACAGGGGGTCACCGGGGAGCTGTTTTTT. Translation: CASSTNGQGVTGELFF.

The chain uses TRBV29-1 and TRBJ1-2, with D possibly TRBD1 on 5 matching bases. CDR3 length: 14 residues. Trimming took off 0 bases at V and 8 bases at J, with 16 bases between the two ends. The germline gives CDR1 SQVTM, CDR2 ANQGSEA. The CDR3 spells CSVEERSGKRGYTF. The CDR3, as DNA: TGCAGCGTTGAAGAGAGGTCAGGGAAACGCGGCTACACCTTC.

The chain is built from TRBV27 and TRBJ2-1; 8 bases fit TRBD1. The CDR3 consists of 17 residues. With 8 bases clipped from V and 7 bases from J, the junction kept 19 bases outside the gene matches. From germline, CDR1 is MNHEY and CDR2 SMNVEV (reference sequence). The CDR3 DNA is TGTGCCAGCCCCCCAGGACAGGGCGGGCATCAAGGGAATGAGCAGTTCTTC. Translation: CASPPGQGGHQGNEQFF.

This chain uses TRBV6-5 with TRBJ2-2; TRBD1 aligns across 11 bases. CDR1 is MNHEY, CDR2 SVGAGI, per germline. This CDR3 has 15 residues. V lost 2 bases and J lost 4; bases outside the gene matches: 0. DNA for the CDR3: TGTGCCAGCAGTTACGGGACAGGGGGCACCGGGGAGCTGTTTTTT. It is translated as CASSYGTGGTGELFF.

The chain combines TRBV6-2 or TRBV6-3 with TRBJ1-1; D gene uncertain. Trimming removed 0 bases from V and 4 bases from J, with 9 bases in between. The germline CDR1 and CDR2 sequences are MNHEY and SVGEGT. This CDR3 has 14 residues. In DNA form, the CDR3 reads TGTGCCAGCAGTTACTCGGTAGCGGGCACTGAAGCTTTCTTT. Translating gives CASSYSVAGTEAFF.

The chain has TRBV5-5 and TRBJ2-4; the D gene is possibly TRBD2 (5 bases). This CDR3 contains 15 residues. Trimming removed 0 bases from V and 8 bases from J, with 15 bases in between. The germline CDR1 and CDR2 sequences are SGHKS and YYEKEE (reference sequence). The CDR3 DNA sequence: TGTGCCAGCAGCTTGGCCACGGGGTCCCCCGACATTCAGTACTTC. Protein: CASSLATGSPDIQYF.

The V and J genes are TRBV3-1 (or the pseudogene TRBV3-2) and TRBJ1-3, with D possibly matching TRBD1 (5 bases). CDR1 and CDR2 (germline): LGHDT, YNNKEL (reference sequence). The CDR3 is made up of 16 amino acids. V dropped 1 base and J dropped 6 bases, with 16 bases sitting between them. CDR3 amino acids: CASSQGLGGGVNTIYF. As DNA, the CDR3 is TGTGCCAGCAGCCAAGGTCTGGGGGGGGGAGTAAACACCATATATTTT.

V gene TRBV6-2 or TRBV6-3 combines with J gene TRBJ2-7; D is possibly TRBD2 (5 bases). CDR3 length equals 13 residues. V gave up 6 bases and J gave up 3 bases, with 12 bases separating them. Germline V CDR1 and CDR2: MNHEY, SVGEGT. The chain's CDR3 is CASSASGGYEQYF. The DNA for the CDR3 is TGTGCCAGCAGCGCCTCAGGAGGCTACGAGCAGTACTTC.

This CDR3 is CASSPGNQETQYF. The DNA for the CDR3 is TGTGCCAGCAGTCCGGGGAACCAAGAGACCCAGTACTTC. The J gene is TRBJ2-5, the V gene TRBV11-3; the D gene is possibly TRBD2 (5 bases). Trimming shortened V by 6 bases and J by 0 bases, and 8 bases separated the two germline ends. Looked up from germline, CDR1 is SGHNT and CDR2 is YENEEA. The CDR3 runs 13 residues.